This T cell receptor (beta chain) was captured by sequencing in a study of shared T cell receptors in the human thymus. Germline CDR1 KGHSH, CDR2 LQKENI. CDR3 length: 13 residues. With V trimmed by 6 bases and J by 3 bases, 4 bases remained unmatched. TCRdb keeps only in-frame clones here, not all; method: immunoSEQ multiplex PCR. The sample has about 730,000 clones; approximately 83% are singletons. These data also featured in a second study, about human thymus T cells. That work adds: Obtained as resections during corrective heart surgery, the thymus tissue was then studied.

The material sequenced was thymocytes. This TCR came from a girl in the first two years of life with a congenital heart defect. This rearrangement joins TRBV18 to TRBJ1-2; TRBD1 matches at 7 bases. The DNA of the CDR3 is TGTGCCAGCTCCGATACAGGGGACTATGGCTACACCTTC. Its translation: CASSDTGDYGYTF.